This T cell receptor beta chain was sequenced during a study of cytomegalovirus exposure and HLA in healthy donors (dated by TCRdb to about 2017). Regarding the research as a whole: An earlier analysis of some 600 of the donors reported approximately 260 Gb of sequence data and 95 million to 120 million unique TCR beta sequences obtained from roughly 180 million T cells. An early release covering approximately 600 HLA-typed donors comprised about 300 gigabases of sequencing data and roughly 85 million unique TCR sequences. A later genetic analysis took genome-wide SNP genotypes for about 55% of the 666 donors and used that subset as a discovery cohort. Among the roughly 400 genotyped donors, around 81% belonged to the genetic ancestry cluster associated with self-reported Caucasian donors. Every repertoire in the discovery cohort had been generated on one and the same sequencing platform. In a later analysis, previously published TCR beta repertoires from 550 to 750 donors were re-analyzed and high-resolution HLA genotyping was added so that TCR occurrence patterns could be studied. HLA typing included class I and class II loci at four-digit resolution. Along with the 666-subject first cohort, a separate validation cohort of over a hundred different subjects was used. The study aimed to test whether signatures of past pathogen exposure could be identified by cataloging public T cell receptors. On average, roughly 250,000 unique TCR beta nucleotide sequences were sequenced per donor among some 430 genotyped donors of the cohort, with roughly 18% of those sequences being non-productive. About 5 DR-DQ haplotypes were handled as single units for association and clustering, since linkage in the cohort was strong. The number of donors typed differed by locus, with roughly 629-640 for A, B, C, DRB1 and DQB1, roughly 550 for DQA1, approximately 580 for DPA1, and approximately 470 for DPB1. Alongside the repertoire data, information on donor age, sex, ethnicity and CMV serostatus was compiled. The T cell repertoires of several hundred subjects were profiled by immunosequencing and related to cytomegalovirus serostatus. To predict cytomegalovirus infection status, the study combined high-throughput TCR immunosequencing, statistical association of individual TCRs with disease status, and machine learning. In an earlier analysis of around 540 of the donors, high-throughput TCR beta sequencing was used to judge whether each TCR beta V gene segment behaved as functional or pseudogenic. Rather than drawing on any new phenotypic data, the later analysis identified candidate immune exposures from TCR beta sequences and the way those sequences occurred across donors.

What the work shows at the level of the full study, not this receptor alone: A later analysis associated about 17,000 TCR beta sequences with specific HLA alleles at a false discovery rate of 0.05. Roughly uniform sequencing depth across donors was assumed in presence/absence analyses, although this assumption may not hold. In an earlier analysis of several hundred of the donors, most TCR beta V segments were observed in productive rearrangements about 90% or about 30% of the time, broadly matching IMGT annotations. A cluster of highly shared sequence variants was judged likely to be a technical artifact of the sequencing pipeline. The study listed approximately 160 TCR beta chains as associated with cytomegalovirus. The only immune exposure information available for the cohort was CMV serostatus. In this cohort, only TCR beta chains were sequenced, and detectable features were limited by the absence of alpha or paired-chain data. The classifier was reported to diagnose cytomegalovirus status with high specificity and sensitivity in both the original cohort and the validation cohort. It was suggested by the authors that the approach could potentially be generalized to other disease states and immunological phenotypes. A further reported finding was that TCR beta sequences accurately predicted the HLA-A and HLA-B alleles for most subjects in the first cohort. Correlated functional status among segregating V segments might be attributable to linkage disequilibrium, but an unknown experimental factor could not be ruled out. In a later analysis, TCR association rates were found to vary across HLA loci, with the most associated TCRs seen for DRB1 alleles and the fewest for HLA-C alleles. In a later analysis, HLA-associated TCR beta chains were found to be more clonally expanded and to have lower generation probabilities than equally common non-associated chains. When HLA alleles, especially DR and DQ, strongly co-occurred, TCR associations were difficult to assign to individual alleles. A later genetic analysis reported fewer N-insertions in productive TCRs among donors in an Asian-associated ancestry cluster than the approximately 670-donor mean. Because counts were too low, seventeen rarely observed V segments, including chromosome 9 orphons, were excluded from the earlier analysis of several hundred of the donors. Most CMV-associated TCR beta chains appeared to be HLA-restricted in a later analysis, and the HLA associations seemed to be driven largely by CMV exposure. Across donors, most TCR sequences were observed very rarely, whereas some public TCRs were present in many individuals. Several of the top co-occurrence clusters appeared to be linked to parvovirus B19, influenza, CMV and Epstein-Barr virus, according to a later analysis. An association between a missense DCLRE1C variant and V-gene and J-gene trimming of TCR beta chains was found in a later genetic analysis and replicated in an independent cohort. Three of the identified cytomegalovirus-associated TCR beta chains were confirmed in vitro to be specific for cytomegalovirus antigens. Because HLA typing was missing for some donors at each locus, association tests included only the typed subset.

The cohort comprised 710 or so healthy bone marrow donors. At the time of sampling, all cohort members were nominally healthy, though unrecorded immune exposures were likely present. The donor tested CMV seronegative, placing the donor among the 350 or so seronegative members of the cohort. A peripheral blood sample was collected from each donor, and TCR beta sequencing was performed on peripheral blood mononuclear cells. The Qiagen DNeasy Blood Extraction Kit was used to extract genomic DNA from the blood cell samples. Libraries were constructed by the immunoSEQ multiplex PCR assay. For the multiplex PCR, a mixture combining 60 forward primers for TCR Vbeta segments and 13 reverse primers for TCR Jbeta segments was used. The CDR3 region of rearranged TCR beta genes was amplified from genomic DNA with a multiplex PCR assay. On the Illumina HiSeq System, the amplified TCR beta libraries were sequenced as 87-base-pair reads. The published analysis was carried out like this. A later analysis tallied 75 million to 95 million unique TCR beta chains across the 666 repertoires, and approximately 9.9 million of those chains were shared by two or more donors. A nearest-neighbor algorithm error-corrected the raw reads and collapsed the reads into unique sequences, merging closely related sequences to remove PCR and sequencing errors. V, D and J gene segments were assigned by aligning CDR3 sequences to IMGT reference sequences. For a sequence to be retained, a match of at least six nucleotides to both a V gene segment and a J gene segment was required. A rearrangement was called productive if the CDR3 had no stop codons and remained in frame with V and J, and every other rearrangement was called non-productive. Following IMGT convention, CDR3 was defined as the stretch from the second conserved V-encoded cysteine up to the conserved J-encoded phenylalanine. Sequences without an unambiguous match to a single V gene segment were excluded from the earlier analysis of 450 to 750 of the donors. An earlier analysis of just under 600 of the donors called V segments functional above 56.7% productive rearrangements and segregating when the between-donor standard deviation exceeded 5%. To diagnose cytomegalovirus status from the catalog of TCR beta chain sequences, a statistical classification framework was built. V and J gene assignment, in a later analysis, came from comparing TCR nucleotide sequences with IMGT/GENE-DB human TR gene sequences. A later analysis assigned CDR3 sequences and most-parsimonious VDJ recombination scenarios with the TCRdist pipeline. In a later analysis, every TCR beta chain was defined by the combination of its CDR3 amino acid sequence and its V-gene family, and reads without a unique V-gene family were dropped. As a way to deal with suspected cross-contamination and a sequencing artifact, a later analysis dropped roughly 600 nucleotide sequences that were highly shared and had low generation probability. In a later analysis, a clonal expansion index for each public chain was calculated from normalized within-repertoire ranks of inferred template counts. Generation probabilities in a later analysis came from a VDJ recombination model fitted to out-of-frame rearrangements, and those results were checked against IGoR. A later analysis scored TCR-TCR, TCR-HLA and TCR-CMV co-occurrence with hypergeometric tests, applying a repertoire-size bias correction to TCR pairs. To estimate false discovery rates, a later analysis permuted the HLA or CMV assignments 20 times. In a later analysis, co-occurring TCRs were grouped with DBSCAN, and TCRdist sequence similarity was added when clustering was performed within HLA-allele-positive subsets. Co-occurrence clustering excluded repertoires with fewer than 30,000 or more than 120,000 public chains, plus five with anomalous nucleotide sharing. TCRdb mirrors the immuneACCESS table, restricted to in-frame sequences. Some clones are absent from its copies; in checked studies, under half trace to an unresolved V gene, and the reason for the others is unknown. That table furnishes V, J and clone size, whereas the DNA furnished D and trimming. The sample yields some 150,000 clones; roughly 81% were counted once. Roughly 2.4% of the sample belongs to the ten largest clones.

In this sample, this clone turned up once. Its antigen has not been determined. No per-base quality is available; no much larger clone lies one base away. Sequenced sample: PBMCs. This clonotype was sampled from a woman between 18 and 29 years old in good health and CMV-seronegative.

The CDR3 is CASSVGTGGFQPQHF. The bases read TGCGCCAGCAGCGTCGGGACAGGGGGCTTTCAGCCCCAGCATTTT. Recombination connected TRBV4-1 to TRBJ1-5, and 12 junctional nucleotides match TRBD1. The CDR3 measures 15 amino acids from cysteine to phenylalanine. Of the read, only the CDR3 DNA is kept; its 45 bases are in frame from base 1. CDR1 and CDR2 are read off the germline V gene as MGHRA and YSYEKL. Trimmed from V: 5 bases; trimmed from J: 6 bases; junction bases lacking a gene match: 5.